The 30 T cell receptor beta chains presented below share a single source sample, sequenced in a study of blood T cell repertoires in COVID-19. Only in-frame clones appear in the TCRdb table, and some are missing; sequencing was by immunoSEQ multiplex PCR. The sample records about 63,000 clones, roughly 77% being singletons. The sample consisted of peripheral blood. These receptors all stem from a man in his sixties with COVID-19, enrolled during active disease.

J is TRBJ2-3 and V is TRBV6-4; TRBD2 matches at 14 bases. CDR1 and CDR2 (germline): MRHNA, SNTAGT. The V gene end was trimmed by 0 bases and the J gene end by 1 base; junction bases not matched to a gene: 9. The CDR3 extends over 20 amino acids. CDR3 protein: CASSDSAGLAGVVGTDTQYF. The CDR3 nucleotides read TGTGCCAGCAGTGACTCCGCGGGACTAGCGGGAGTGGTTGGCACAGATACGCAGTATTTT.

This chain connects TRBV3-1 (or the pseudogene TRBV3-2) to TRBJ1-2, with D possibly being TRBD1 (5 bases). V lost 4 bases, J lost 2 bases, and 14 bases lay in between. This CDR3 is built from 15 residues. Per the germline V gene, CDR1 is LGHDT and CDR2 is YNNKEL (reference sequence). CDR3 sequence (DNA): TGTGCCAGCAGCCGAGTCCAGGGAACGAACTATGGCTACACCTTC. Translated: CASSRVQGTNYGYTF.

The chain recombines TRBV11-3 with TRBJ2-7; D gene ambiguous. The length of the CDR3 is 12 residues. V was shortened by 0 bases and J by 4 bases, with 4 bases between the two germline ends. Germline V gene data show CDR1 as SGHNT and CDR2 as YENEEA. CDR3 DNA: TGTGCCAGCAGCTTAGACAGGTACGAGCAGTACTTC. As protein: CASSLDRYEQYF.

This clone was detected only once. The J gene is TRBJ1-2, the V gene TRBV27, with no clear D. This CDR3 comprises 13 residues. Trimming took 2 bases from V and 2 from J, leaving 6 bases between them. Germline assignment: CDR1 MNHEY and CDR2 SMNVEV (reference sequence). Here the CDR3 DNA reads TGTGCCAGCAGTTTAGAGGGAAACTATGGCTACACCTTC. Residues: CASSLEGNYGYTF.

V gene TRBV10-3 combines with J gene TRBJ1-6; D uncertain. This CDR3 is 12 amino acids long. The germline V and J ends were trimmed by 4 bases and 7 bases, with 5 bases remaining between them. CDR1 ENHRY and CDR2 SYGVKD come from the germline V gene. The CDR3 DNA follows: TGTGCCATCAGTGGGGAGAATTCACCCCTCCACTTT. Translating it yields CAISGENSPLHF.

The chain uses TRBV7-8 and TRBJ1-2; D perhaps matches TRBD1 (6 bases). The CDR3 consists of 16 residues. Germline values: CDR1 SGHVS, CDR2 FQNEAQ. V lost 5 bases and J 0 bases, leaving 16 bases between the germline ends. This CDR3 reads CASSRYGQKANYGYTF. In DNA form, the CDR3 reads TGTGCCAGCAGCCGTTACGGACAGAAGGCTAACTATGGCTACACCTTC.

On this clone itself: Within the sample, other DNA sequences also encode this same CDR3. The genes are TRBV9 and TRBJ1-1; D perhaps matches TRBD1 (5 bases). V was shortened by 1 base and J by 0 bases, with 10 bases between the two germline ends. The CDR3 spans 15 residues. Germline CDR1 and CDR2: SGDLS and YYNGEE. The CDR3 DNA sequence: TGTGCCAGCAGCGTAAGGGGTCAGATGAACACTGAAGCTTTCTTT. Protein: CASSVRGQMNTEAFF.

The rearrangement joins TRBV19 to TRBJ1-2; D perhaps matches TRBD1 (6 bases). Trimming left V 3 bases short and J 7 bases short, with 15 bases between. The CDR3 extends over 14 amino acids. From germline, CDR1 is LNHDA and CDR2 SQIVND (reference sequence). In DNA form, the CDR3 reads TGTGCCAGTAGTATTCAGATTAAACAGGGTGGCTACACCTTC. Its protein is CASSIQIKQGGYTF.

The chain has TRBV4-3 and TRBJ1-1; unclear D gene. Germline CDR1 and CDR2: LGHNA and YSLEER. The V and J ends lost 2 bases and 1 base respectively, with 5 bases between them. The CDR3 length is 13 residues. CDR3 sequence reads: CASSQNRNTEAFF. The CDR3 DNA reads as TGCGCCAGCAGCCAAAACAGGAACACTGAAGCTTTCTTT.

The V and J genes are TRBV15 and TRBJ2-7; a possible D gene is TRBD2 (6 bases). In germline, CDR1 is LNHNV, CDR2 YYDKDF (reference sequence). This CDR3 comprises 15 residues. The germline V and J ends were trimmed by 3 bases and 3 bases, with 15 bases remaining between them. CDR3 amino acids: CATSRGTGLFYEQYF. The CDR3 DNA reads as TGTGCCACCAGCAGGGGGACTGGTTTATTCTACGAGCAGTACTTC.

The rearrangement uses TRBV2 and TRBJ2-5, with TRBD1 identical over 7 bases. The length of the CDR3 is 14 residues. CDR1 is SNHLY, CDR2 FYNNEI, per germline. After removal of 4 bases from V and 6 bases from J, the junction contained 8 bases not matched to a gene. The CDR3 protein is CASSAGQYQKTQYF. The CDR3 DNA sequence: TGTGCCAGCAGTGCGGGACAGTATCAGAAGACCCAGTACTTC.

This clone was seen a single time. The CDR3 nucleotides read TGTGCCAGCAGCCAAGGTATACAGAGCAATCAGCCCCAGCATTTT. It yields the protein CASSQGIQSNQPQHF. The genes are TRBV3-1 (or the pseudogene TRBV3-2) and TRBJ1-5, with D unresolved. This CDR3 contains 15 residues. CDR1 is LGHDT, CDR2 YNNKEL, per germline (reference sequence). V gave up 1 base and J gave up 1 base, with 8 bases separating them.

The V gene is TRBV5-4, the J gene TRBJ1-2; the match to TRBD1 covers 7 bases. V lost 3 bases and J lost 8; bases outside the gene matches: 10. The CDR3 contains 14 residues. Germline values: CDR1 SGHNT, CDR2 YYREEE (reference sequence). The CDR3 sequence: CASSSWDSLGGYTF. CDR3 nucleotides: TGTGCCAGCAGCTCCTGGGACAGTCTCGGGGGCTACACCTTC.

This clone turned up a few times. This rearrangement joins TRBV7-8 to TRBJ1-1, with 7 nucleotides matching TRBD1. The ends lost 5 bases at V and 0 bases at J; junction bases unmatched: 6. This CDR3 spans 15 amino acids. Germline-derived CDR1 and CDR2 are SGHVS and FQNEAQ. The CDR3 coding sequence is TGTGCCAGCAGCGGGGGACAGACGATGAACACTGAAGCTTTCTTT. Protein product: CASSGGQTMNTEAFF.

This clone was counted a single time. The rearrangement joins TRBV4-3 to TRBJ1-1, with 7 bases lining up with TRBD1. This CDR3 has 14 amino acids. Per germline, CDR1 LGHNA and CDR2 YSLEER. With 1 base clipped from V and 3 bases from J, the junction kept 2 bases outside the gene matches. CDR3 amino acids: CASSQGRGHTEAFF. The CDR3 nucleotides read TGCGCCAGCAGCCAAGGGAGGGGGCACACTGAAGCTTTCTTT.

The sample holds a few counts of this clone. The V gene is TRBV13, the J gene TRBJ1-5; 12 positions match TRBD1. This CDR3 is built from 16 residues. Germline values: CDR1 PRHDT, CDR2 FYEKMQ (reference sequence). J gave up 7 bases and V 2 bases, and 6 bases lay outside the gene matches. CDR3 in amino acids: CASSLRDRGRGQPQHF. The CDR3 bases are TGTGCCAGCAGCTTACGGGACAGGGGGCGCGGGCAGCCCCAGCATTTT.

The chain employs TRBV14 and TRBJ1-3; 7 bases are a match to TRBD1. Germline CDR1 is SGHDN and CDR2 is FVKESK. Trimming removed 1 base from V and 0 bases from J; junction bases left unmatched: 3. The length of the CDR3 is 16 residues. In DNA form, the CDR3 reads TGTGCCAGCAGCCAAGGCGGGACAGTCTCTGGAAACACCATATATTTT. It encodes CASSQGGTVSGNTIYF.

The chain employs TRBV6-1 and TRBJ2-1; 7 bases line up with TRBD1. Per germline, CDR1 MNHNS and CDR2 SASEGT. J was trimmed by 6 bases and V by 6 bases; bases with no gene match: 8. The CDR3 loop spans 14 amino acids. CDR3 in DNA: TGTGCCAGCAGACCCCGACAGGGAATCAATGAGCAGTTCTTC. Translated, it gives CASRPRQGINEQFF.

J is TRBJ1-2 and V is TRBV7-2; a possible D gene is TRBD1 (6 bases). The CDR3 spans 17 residues. Between the trimmed V and J ends, which lost 0 bases and 3 bases, there was a span of 17 bases. The V gene's germline CDR1 is SGHTA and CDR2 FQGNSA. In DNA, the CDR3 is TGTGCCAGCAGCTTAGCGTCAACGGGGGGCGCGGACTATGGCTACACCTTC. Translating it yields CASSLASTGGADYGYTF.

The gene calls are TRBV4-3 and TRBJ2-1, with TRBD2 matching over 10 bases. The J segment lost 8 bases and the V segment lost 0 bases, leaving 10 bases of the junction unmatched. The CDR3 consists of 17 residues. Looked up from germline, CDR1 is LGHNA and CDR2 is YSLEER. CDR3 amino acids: CASSQDGAGGPGDEQFF. The CDR3 coding sequence is TGCGCCAGCAGCCAAGACGGAGCGGGAGGGCCGGGCGATGAGCAGTTCTTC.

This clone was seen a single time. The gene calls are TRBV10-1 and TRBJ2-6; the match to TRBD1 covers 12 bases. Germline CDR1 reads WNHNN; CDR2 reads SYGVQD (reference sequence). V trimming: 4 bases; J trimming: 3 bases; junction bases outside the gene matches: 16. The CDR3 runs 21 residues. The CDR3 bases are TGCGCCAGCAGTGTCAGTATCGGGGTTGGGACAGGGGGCCGTGGGGCCAACGTCCTGACTTTC. Translation gives CASSVSIGVGTGGRGANVLTF.

The sample holds one count of this clone. V is TRBV29-1 and J is TRBJ2-7, with 9 bases matching TRBD2. The CDR3 is 15 amino acids. J gave up 0 bases and V 4 bases, and 7 bases lay outside the gene matches. Germline V gene sequence: CDR1 SQVTM, CDR2 ANQGSEA. The DNA of the CDR3 is TGCAGCGTTGTCCTAGCGGGAATGAGCTCCTACGAGCAGTACTTC. Translating it yields CSVVLAGMSSYEQYF.

The V and J genes are TRBV18 and TRBJ2-7; 12 bases match TRBD1. The germline gives CDR1 KGHSH, CDR2 LQKENI. This CDR3 comprises 19 residues. Trimming took 3 bases from V and 3 from J; bases not matched to a gene: 15. The CDR3 coding sequence is TGTGCCAGCTCACCCCACGAGGGACAGGGGGCAAGTCTAGACTACGAGCAGTACTTC. It is translated as CASSPHEGQGASLDYEQYF.

This chain joins TRBV7-8 and TRBJ1-1; D is ambiguous. V dropped 2 bases and J dropped 1 base, with 5 bases sitting between them. The CDR3 is made up of 13 amino acids. Germline CDR1 is SGHVS and CDR2 is FQNEAQ. The CDR3 spells CASSLPGNTEAFF. CDR3 nucleotides: TGTGCCAGCAGCTTACCAGGGAACACTGAAGCTTTCTTT.

This clone was observed a single time. The chain combines TRBV4-1 with TRBJ1-1; 7 nucleotides match TRBD1. The CDR3 length is 15 residues. V gave up 1 base and J gave up 2 bases; unmatched junction bases: 4. The germline V gene has CDR1 MGHRA and CDR2 YSYEKL. The CDR3 DNA reads TGCGCCAGCAGCCAAGTGGGACAGATAAACACTGAAGCTTTCTTT. Translated: CASSQVGQINTEAFF.

This chain links TRBV6-2 or TRBV6-3 with TRBJ2-7, with D hard to call. Per the germline V gene, CDR1 is MNHEY and CDR2 is SVGEGT. CDR3 size: 13 residues. Trimming took off 6 bases at V and 2 bases at J, with 11 bases between the two ends. The CDR3, as DNA: TGTGCCAGCAGCTCGAGGTGGGCCTACGAGCAGTACTTC. This translates into CASSSRWAYEQYF.

The chain couples TRBV7-9 to TRBJ1-4; 9 positions agree with TRBD1. Germline V gives CDR1 SEHNR, CDR2 FQNEAQ (reference sequence). The CDR3 spans 15 residues. The J segment lost 8 bases and the V segment lost 4 bases, leaving 8 bases of the junction unmatched. In DNA, the CDR3 is TGTGCCAGCAGCTCGTCCGGGACAGGGCACGAAAAACTGTTTTTT. It translates to CASSSSGTGHEKLFF.

The V and J genes are TRBV30 and TRBJ2-3; 7 positions agree with TRBD2. V was pared by 4 bases and J by 0 bases, with 13 bases of the junction left unmatched. CDR3 length: 17 residues. CDR1 and CDR2 from the germline V gene are GTSNPN and SVGIG (reference sequence). The CDR3 nucleotides read TGTGCCTGGAATAATGTTTTCAGGCGGGAGAGCACAGATACGCAGTATTTT. It translates to CAWNNVFRRESTDTQYF.

The chain is built from TRBV9 and TRBJ1-1, with D tentatively TRBD1 (6 bases). CDR3 length equals 14 residues. Germline lookup yields CDR1 SGDLS and CDR2 YYNGEE. Trimming shortened V by 4 bases and J by 6 bases, and 16 bases separated the two germline ends. CDR3: CASSPQGKSAEAFF. CDR3 sequence (DNA): TGTGCCAGCAGCCCACAGGGTAAATCCGCTGAAGCTTTCTTT.

The chain joins TRBV5-4 to TRBJ1-2, with 9 bases matching TRBD1. The length of the CDR3 is 14 residues. Germline-derived CDR1 and CDR2 are SGHNT and YYREEE (reference sequence). With V trimmed by 4 bases and J by 4 bases, 5 bases remained unmatched. The CDR3 sequence: CASSHGDRAYGYTF. The CDR3 bases are TGTGCCAGCAGCCACGGGGACAGGGCCTATGGCTACACCTTC.